A single T cell receptor (beta chain) is shown here with its context. A multiplex PCR was run with 60 Vbeta primers and 13 Jbeta primers. Profiled with immunoSEQ multiplex PCR; TCRdb holds only in-frame clones, not every one. This sample has under 200,000 clones, with 70% to 80% found just once. The sample originates from a study of cytomegalovirus exposure and HLA in healthy donors. Germline loops: CDR1 SGHRS, CDR2 YFSETQ. The CDR3 is 14 amino acids. J lost 4 bases, V lost 3 bases, and 4 bases had no gene match. The receptor's source is a man aged 25-40 years in good health and CMV-seronegative. The sample consisted of PBMCs. The chain carries TRBV5-1 and TRBJ2-7, with 10 bases fitting TRBD1. The CDR3 sequence is CASSYTGQGYEQYF. The CDR3 region has the DNA TGCGCCAGCAGCTACACGGGACAGGGGTACGAGCAGTACTTC.